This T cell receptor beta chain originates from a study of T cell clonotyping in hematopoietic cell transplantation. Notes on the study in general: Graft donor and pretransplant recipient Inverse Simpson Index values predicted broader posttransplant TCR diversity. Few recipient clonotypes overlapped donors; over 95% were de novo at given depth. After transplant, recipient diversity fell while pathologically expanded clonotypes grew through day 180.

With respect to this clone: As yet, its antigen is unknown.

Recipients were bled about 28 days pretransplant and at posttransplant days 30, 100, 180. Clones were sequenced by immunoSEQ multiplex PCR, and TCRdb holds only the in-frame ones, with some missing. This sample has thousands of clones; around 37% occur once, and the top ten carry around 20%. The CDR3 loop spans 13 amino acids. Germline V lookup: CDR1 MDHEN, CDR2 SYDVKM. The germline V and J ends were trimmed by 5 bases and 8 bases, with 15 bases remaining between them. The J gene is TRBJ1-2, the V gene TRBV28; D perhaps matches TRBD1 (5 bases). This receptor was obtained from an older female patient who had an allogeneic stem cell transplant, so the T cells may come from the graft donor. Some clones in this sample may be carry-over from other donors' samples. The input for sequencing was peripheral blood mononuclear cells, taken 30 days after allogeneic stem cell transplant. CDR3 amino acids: CASSTSGSGGYTF. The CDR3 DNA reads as TGTGCCAGCAGTACCTCAGGGTCGGGGGGCTACACCTTC.